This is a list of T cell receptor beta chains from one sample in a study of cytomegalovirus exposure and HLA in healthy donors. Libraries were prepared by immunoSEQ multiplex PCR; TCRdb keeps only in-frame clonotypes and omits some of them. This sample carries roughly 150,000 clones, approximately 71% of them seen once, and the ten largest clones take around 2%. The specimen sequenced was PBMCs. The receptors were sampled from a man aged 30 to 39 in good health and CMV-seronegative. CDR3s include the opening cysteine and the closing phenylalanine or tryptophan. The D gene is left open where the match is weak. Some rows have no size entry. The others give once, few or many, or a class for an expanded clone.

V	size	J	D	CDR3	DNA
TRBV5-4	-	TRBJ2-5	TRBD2	CASSLWLAEQETQYF	TGTGCCAGCAGCTTGTGGCTAGCGGAACAAGAGACCCAGTACTTC
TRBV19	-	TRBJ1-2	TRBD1	CASEQGNYGYTF	TGTGCCAGTGAACAGGGGAACTATGGCTACACCTTC
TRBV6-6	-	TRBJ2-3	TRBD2	CASSYSAGGGYF	TGTGCCAGCAGTTACTCGGCGGGAGGGGGGTATTTT
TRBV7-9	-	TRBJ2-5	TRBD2	CASSLERREGQEETQYF	TGTGCCAGCAGCTTAGAACGGCGGGAGGGCCAGGAGGAGACCCAGTACTTC
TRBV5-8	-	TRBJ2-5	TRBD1	CASSLFLGQGHKETQYF	TGTGCCAGCAGCTTGTTTCTGGGACAGGGCCATAAAGAGACCCAGTACTTC
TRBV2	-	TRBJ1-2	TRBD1	CASSDDRVGYTF	TGTGCCAGCAGTGATGACAGGGTTGGCTACACCTTC
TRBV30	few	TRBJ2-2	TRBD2	CAWSVRGRARTGELFF	TGTGCCTGGAGTGTGCGCGGGAGGGCTAGGACCGGGGAGCTGTTTTTT
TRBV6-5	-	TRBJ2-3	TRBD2	CASSYLAGEGGTQYF	TGTGCCAGCAGTTACTTAGCGGGAGAGGGCGGTACGCAGTATTTT
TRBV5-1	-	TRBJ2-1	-	CASSLDQVSSYNEQFF	TGCGCCAGCAGCTTGGACCAGGTGAGCTCCTACAATGAGCAGTTCTTC
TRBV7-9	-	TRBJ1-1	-	CASSLGRTGTDTEAFF	TGTGCCAGCAGCTTAGGACGCACAGGTACGGACACTGAAGCTTTCTTT
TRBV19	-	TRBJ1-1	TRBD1	CASSHNRGRGTEAFF	TGTGCCAGTAGTCATAACAGGGGGCGAGGCACTGAAGCTTTCTTT
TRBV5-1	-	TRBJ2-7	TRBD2	CASSRRLAGPSYEQYF	TGCGCCAGCAGCCGTCGACTAGCGGGTCCCTCCTACGAGCAGTACTTC
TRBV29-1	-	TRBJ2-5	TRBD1	CSGRQGETQYF	TGCAGCGGCCGACAGGGGGAGACCCAGTACTTC
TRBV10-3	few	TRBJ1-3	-	CAISEFQGKNTIYF	TGTGCCATCAGTGAGTTCCAGGGAAAGAACACCATATATTTT
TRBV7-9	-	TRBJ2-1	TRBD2	CASSPILADPYNEQFF	TGTGCCAGCAGCCCTATACTAGCGGACCCCTACAATGAGCAGTTCTTC
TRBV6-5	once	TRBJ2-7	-	CASSYSSTGGAFEQYF	TGTGCCAGCAGTTATTCCTCAACTGGCGGGGCCTTCGAGCAGTACTTC
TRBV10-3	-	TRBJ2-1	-	CAISDSGRRPNEQFF	TGTGCCATCAGTGACAGTGGGAGGCGACCCAATGAGCAGTTCTTC
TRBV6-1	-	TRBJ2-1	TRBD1	CTSRTRTGEGNEQFF	TGTACCAGTCGTACCAGGACAGGGGAGGGCAATGAGCAGTTCTTC
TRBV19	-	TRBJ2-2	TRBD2	CASSISGRAVGELFF	TGTGCCAGTAGTATTAGCGGGAGGGCCGTCGGGGAGCTGTTTTTT
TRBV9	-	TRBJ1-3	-	CASSEQGPGNTIYF	TGTGCCAGCAGCGAACAGGGACCTGGAAACACCATATATTTT
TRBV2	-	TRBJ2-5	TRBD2	CASSEQGLAAETQYF	TGTGCCAGCAGTGAACAAGGACTAGCGGCAGAGACCCAGTACTTC
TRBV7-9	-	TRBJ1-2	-	CASNYPLGGESTF	TGTGCCAGCAACTACCCTCTTGGGGGCGAAAGCACCTTC
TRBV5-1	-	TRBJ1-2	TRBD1	CASSWGQGGSYGYTF	TGCGCCAGCAGCTGGGGACAGGGAGGAAGCTATGGCTACACCTTC
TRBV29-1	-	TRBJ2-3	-	CSVSDREGTDTQYF	TGCAGCGTGTCCGATAGGGAGGGCACAGATACGCAGTATTTT
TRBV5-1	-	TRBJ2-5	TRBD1	CASSSTGGGEVTQYF	TGCGCCAGCAGCTCCACAGGGGGCGGGGAGGTGACCCAGTACTTC
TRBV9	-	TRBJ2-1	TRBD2	CASSPGTSGYNEQFF	TGTGCCAGCAGCCCGGGGACTAGCGGGTACAATGAGCAGTTCTTC
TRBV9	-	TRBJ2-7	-	CASSVAGAGEQYF	TGTGCCAGCAGCGTAGCCGGGGCGGGAGAGCAGTACTTC
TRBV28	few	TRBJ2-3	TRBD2	CASSEGTSGSYTQYF	TGTGCCAGCTCCGAAGGGACTAGCGGGAGCTACACGCAGTATTTT
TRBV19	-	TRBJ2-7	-	CASSIAGEFPYEQYF	TGTGCCAGTAGTATAGCGGGAGAGTTCCCCTACGAGCAGTACTTC
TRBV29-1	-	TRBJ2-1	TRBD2	CSVIAGGSSEQFF	TGCAGCGTTATAGCGGGAGGGAGTAGTGAGCAGTTCTTC
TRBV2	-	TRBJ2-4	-	CAGSQGAKNIQYF	TGTGCCGGATCACAGGGTGCCAAAAACATTCAGTACTTC
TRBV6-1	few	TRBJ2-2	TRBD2	CASSETSGGSGELFF	TGTGCCAGCAGTGAGACTAGCGGGGGATCCGGGGAGCTGTTTTTT
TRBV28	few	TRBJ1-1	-	CASSLFSGSTEAFF	TGTGCCAGCAGTTTATTTTCAGGGTCCACTGAAGCTTTCTTT
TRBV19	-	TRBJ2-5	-	CASSKIQGGQETQYF	TGTGCCAGTAGTAAAATACAGGGTGGGCAAGAGACCCAGTACTTC
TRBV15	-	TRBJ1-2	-	CATSRDQGFGYTF	TGTGCCACCAGCAGAGATCAGGGGTTCGGCTACACCTTC
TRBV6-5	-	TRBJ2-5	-	CASSSPGGLETQYF	TGTGCCAGCAGTTCCCCAGGGGGGTTAGAGACCCAGTACTTC
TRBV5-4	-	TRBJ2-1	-	CASSLGLVSYNEQFF	TGTGCCAGCAGCTTGGGTCTAGTCTCCTACAATGAGCAGTTCTTC
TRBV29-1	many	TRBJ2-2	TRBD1	CSVEAHRGEGGGELFF	TGCAGCGTTGAAGCTCACAGGGGCGAAGGGGGCGGGGAGCTGTTTTTT
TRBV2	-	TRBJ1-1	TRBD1	CASSAGTGGPLAFF	TGTGCCAGCAGTGCGGGGACAGGGGGCCCTCTAGCTTTCTTT
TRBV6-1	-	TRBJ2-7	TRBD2	CASVLAGGDEQYF	TGTGCCAGCGTACTAGCGGGAGGTGACGAGCAGTACTTC
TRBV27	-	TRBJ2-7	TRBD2	CASSRLAGSSYEQYF	TGTGCCAGCAGTCGACTAGCGGGAAGCTCCTACGAGCAGTACTTC
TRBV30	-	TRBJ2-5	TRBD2	CAWNRRERETQYF	TGTGCCTGGAATCGGCGGGAGAGGGAGACCCAGTACTTC
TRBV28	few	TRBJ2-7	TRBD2	CASGNSGLAGRSSYEQYF	TGTGCCAGCGGGAATTCGGGGCTAGCGGGGAGGAGCTCCTACGAGCAGTACTTC
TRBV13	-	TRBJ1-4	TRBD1	CASSLAGGEKLFF	TGTGCCAGCAGCTTGGCAGGGGGCGAAAAACTGTTTTTT
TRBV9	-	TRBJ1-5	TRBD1	CASNLGQQNQPQHF	TGTGCCAGCAACCTGGGACAGCAGAATCAGCCCCAGCATTTT
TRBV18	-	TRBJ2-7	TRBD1	CASSPAGTGSYEQYF	TGTGCCAGCTCACCGGCCGGGACAGGGTCCTACGAGCAGTACTTC
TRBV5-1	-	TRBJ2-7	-	CASSLGALRASYEQYF	TGCGCCAGCAGCTTGGGAGCCCTACGTGCATCCTACGAGCAGTACTTC
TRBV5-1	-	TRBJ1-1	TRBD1	CASSPSDGQGGLTEAFF	TGCGCCAGCAGCCCATCGGACGGACAGGGGGGTCTCACTGAAGCTTTCTTT
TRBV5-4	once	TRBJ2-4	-	CASSLDFGKSKNIQYF	TGTGCCAGCAGCTTGGATTTCGGGAAATCCAAAAACATTCAGTACTTC
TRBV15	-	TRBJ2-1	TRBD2	CATSREVRLAPSSYNEQFF	TGTGCCACCAGCAGAGAGGTCCGACTAGCTCCGAGCTCCTACAATGAGCAGTTCTTC
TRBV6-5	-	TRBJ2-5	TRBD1	CASSTTGGRQETQYF	TGTGCCAGCAGCACGACAGGGGGGAGGCAAGAGACCCAGTACTTC
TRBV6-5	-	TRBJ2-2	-	CAGCQGNTGELFF	TGTGCCGGGTGCCAGGGAAACACCGGGGAGCTGTTTTTT